This section outlines one TCR beta chain sequence together with its context. The sample originates from a study of cytomegalovirus exposure and HLA in healthy donors. CDR1 and CDR2 (germline): WSHSY, SAAADI. Trimming cost V 6 bases and J 8 bases; bases outside gene matches: 12. The CDR3 runs 15 residues. Primers for the PCR totalled 60 Vbeta and 13 Jbeta. Clones were sequenced by immunoSEQ multiplex PCR, and TCRdb holds only the in-frame ones, with some missing. The sample holds some 130,000 clones, roughly 80% seen once. Sequenced: PBMCs. This clonotype was obtained from a young man in good health and CMV-seronegative. The chain couples TRBV10-2 to TRBJ2-1; 8 nucleotides match TRBD1. CDR3 loop: CASSQRDRKYDEQFF. CDR3 nucleotides: TGCGCCAGCAGCCAACGGGACAGGAAGTACGATGAGCAGTTCTTC.